This record covers a single T cell receptor beta chain. As originally analysed: Estimation of nucleated cell counts was performed using reference gene primer amplification. Clones were read by immunoSEQ multiplex PCR, and TCRdb kept only the in-frame ones, dropping some. V and J calls and clone size are given by that table; D and trimming were obtained from the DNA. This sample yields fewer than 350,000 clones, of which about 86% are seen a single time; roughly 13% belongs to the top ten. The Seattle patients, enrolled during active infection, were followed longitudinally. This sample is drawn from a study of blood T cell repertoires in COVID-19. Study as a whole: From the United States, Italy and Spain came samples of acute and convalescent COVID-19.

The CDR3 extends over 13 amino acids. The junction had 4 bases not matched to a gene; V was cut back by 5 bases and J by 5 bases. Germline values: CDR1 MNHEY, CDR2 SVGAGI. The sample consisted of peripheral blood. The origin of this receptor is a woman in her 70s with COVID-19, enrolled during active disease. The J gene is TRBJ2-5, the V gene TRBV6-5, with 8 nucleotides matching TRBD2. In DNA, the CDR3 is TGTGCCAGCAGTCCGGGGGGGCCCGAGACCCAGTACTTC. It yields the protein CASSPGGPETQYF.